This is a list of T cell receptor beta chains from one sample in a study of blood T cell repertoires in COVID-19. Assay: immunoSEQ multiplex PCR; the TCRdb copy retains only in-frame clones and omits some. The sample contains about 130,000 clones, about nine tenths of which appear only once. Specimen: peripheral blood. The receptors were gathered from a man aged 60 to 69 with COVID-19, enrolled during active disease. CDR3s include the opening cysteine and the closing phenylalanine or tryptophan. The D gene is left open where the match is weak. Not every row has a clone size; where given, it reads once, few, many or a size class.

V gene,clone size,J gene,D gene,CDR3 protein,CDR3 DNA
TRBV7-8,-,TRBJ1-6,-,CASSLGGRVDSPLHF,TGTGCCAGCAGCTTAGGTGGCAGGGTGGATTCACCCCTCCACTTT
TRBV6-2/TRBV6-3,-,TRBJ1-3,TRBD1,CASSPNLRQGPGNTIYF,TGTGCCAGCAGCCCTAATCTCAGACAGGGGCCGGGAAACACCATATATTTT
TRBV27,-,TRBJ2-2,-,CASTRGGSGELFF,TGTGCCAGCACCCGAGGAGGCTCCGGGGAGCTGTTTTTT
TRBV6-1,few,TRBJ1-2,TRBD1,CASSLPGQEGGYTF,TGTGCCAGCAGCCTACCCGGACAGGAAGGTGGCTACACCTTC
TRBV5-1,-,TRBJ1-3,-,CASSPLQAPGNTIYF,TGCGCCAGCAGCCCTTTACAGGCCCCTGGAAACACCATATATTTT
TRBV7-6,-,TRBJ2-2,TRBD2,CASSFASGRNPELFF,TGTGCCAGCAGCTTCGCTAGCGGGAGAAATCCCGAGCTGTTTTTT
TRBV11-2,once,TRBJ2-7,TRBD2,CASSPPGLAGGSAEQYF,TGTGCCAGCAGCCCCCCGGGACTAGCGGGAGGGTCTGCCGAGCAGTACTTC
TRBV27,-,TRBJ1-5,-,CASSFGQGAQPQHF,TGTGCCAGCAGTTTTGGTCAGGGTGCGCAGCCCCAGCATTTT
TRBV6-5,-,TRBJ2-5,TRBD2,CASSYSGTSGTETQYF,TGTGCCAGCAGTTACTCCGGGACTAGCGGCACAGAGACCCAGTACTTC
TRBV7-2,-,TRBJ1-2,-,CASSSQGEGGYTF,TGTGCCAGCAGCTCGCAAGGGGAAGGTGGCTACACCTTC
TRBV19,-,TRBJ1-6,TRBD1,CASSIDRGDSPLHF,TGTGCCAGTAGTATCGACAGGGGTGATTCACCCCTCCACTTT
TRBV5-1,-,TRBJ1-2,-,CASSGAGDGYTF,TGCGCCAGCAGCGGGGCAGGGGATGGCTACACCTTC
TRBV6-5,-,TRBJ1-1,-,CASSYVADTEAFF,TGTGCCAGCAGTTACGTTGCGGACACTGAAGCTTTCTTT
TRBV29-1,-,TRBJ2-2,-,CSSYGAGATGELFF,TGCAGCTCTTACGGCGCAGGGGCCACCGGGGAGCTGTTTTTT
TRBV30,once,TRBJ2-5,-,CAWSVFSQETQYF,TGTGCCTGGAGTGTATTCAGCCAAGAGACCCAGTACTTC
TRBV6-5,-,TRBJ2-2,-,CASSSGLNTGELFF,TGTGCCAGCAGCTCGGGACTTAACACCGGGGAGCTGTTTTTT
TRBV11-2,few,TRBJ1-5,-,CASSLGGRPNQPQHF,TGTGCCAGCAGCTTAGGAGGGAGGCCCAATCAGCCCCAGCATTTT
TRBV28,-,TRBJ1-4,-,CASGNRVDEKLFF,TGTGCCAGCGGAAACAGGGTGGATGAAAAACTGTTTTTT
TRBV18,once,TRBJ2-5,TRBD2,CASSRTSGKDGGETQYF,TGTGCCAGCTCACGGACTAGCGGGAAGGATGGAGGTGAGACCCAGTACTTC
TRBV5-1,-,TRBJ2-7,TRBD1,CASSPTPRARTGDEQYF,TGCGCCAGCAGCCCAACCCCCCGAGCTAGGACAGGGGACGAGCAGTACTTC
TRBV5-4,-,TRBJ2-3,-,CASSLDRADTQYF,TGTGCCAGCAGCTTGGATCGCGCAGATACGCAGTATTTT
TRBV3-1/TRBV3-2,-,TRBJ2-1,-,CASSQVATRGNEQFF,TGTGCCAGCAGCCAAGTCGCGACGAGAGGAAATGAGCAGTTCTTC
TRBV29-1,once,TRBJ2-6,-,CSVEVRGVKLSGANVLTF,TGCAGCGTTGAGGTCAGGGGTGTTAAATTGTCTGGGGCCAACGTCCTGACTTTC
TRBV9,-,TRBJ1-1,-,CASSVVPGRSEAFF,TGTGCCAGCAGCGTAGTTCCGGGGAGGAGTGAAGCTTTCTTT
TRBV5-4,-,TRBJ2-1,-,CASSLVVIVGARYNEQFF,TGTGCCAGCAGCTTGGTCGTTATAGTGGGAGCCCGCTACAATGAGCAGTTCTTC
TRBV19,-,TRBJ2-1,TRBD2,CASSGTSVSNEQFF,TGTGCCAGTAGTGGGACTAGCGTTTCCAATGAGCAGTTCTTC
TRBV24-1,-,TRBJ2-7,TRBD2,CATSDSAGGPYEQYF,TGTGCCACCAGTGATTCGGCGGGAGGACCCTACGAGCAGTACTTC
TRBV7-2,-,TRBJ2-3,-,CASSLGSVSLQYF,TGTGCCAGCAGCTTAGGGTCAGTAAGTCTGCAGTATTTT
TRBV7-6,-,TRBJ2-2,-,CASSWTRTGEGELFF,TGTGCCAGCAGCTGGACCAGGACGGGGGAGGGGGAGCTGTTTTTT
TRBV29-1,-,TRBJ1-1,TRBD1,CSSSLTGDDTEAFF,TGCAGCTCCTCCCTGACAGGGGATGACACTGAAGCTTTCTTT
TRBV19,-,TRBJ1-2,-,CATGGPGYTF,TGTGCCACGGGGGGCCCTGGCTACACCTTC
TRBV10-1,-,TRBJ1-2,-,CASSDTARGYTF,TGCGCCAGCAGTGACACCGCACGGGGCTACACCTTC
TRBV28,-,TRBJ2-1,TRBD1,CASSLDRTGVRTRAYNEQFF,TGTGCCAGCAGTTTAGACCGGACAGGGGTTCGGACGAGGGCTTACAATGAGCAGTTCTTC
TRBV19,-,TRBJ1-5,-,CASSMPTGYSNQPQHF,TGTGCCAGTAGTATGCCCACGGGGTATAGCAATCAGCCCCAGCATTTT
TRBV2,few,TRBJ2-1,TRBD1,CASRRDSSPPEQFF,TGTGCCAGCAGGAGGGACAGTTCCCCCCCTGAGCAGTTCTTC
TRBV5-1,once,TRBJ2-5,TRBD2,CASSSRDYGEETQYF,TGCGCCAGCAGCAGCCGGGACTACGGAGAAGAGACCCAGTACTTC
TRBV2,-,TRBJ1-5,-,CASSTIPQPQHF,TGTGCCAGCAGTACAATCCCCCAGCCCCAGCATTTT
TRBV18,-,TRBJ1-2,-,CASSPQFINYGYTF,TGTGCCAGCTCACCTCAATTCATTAACTATGGCTACACCTTC
TRBV7-8,-,TRBJ2-5,-,CASSSYFKETQYF,TGTGCCAGCAGCTCCTACTTCAAGGAGACCCAGTACTTC
TRBV5-6,-,TRBJ1-6,-,CASSFLDSRSDNSPLHF,TGTGCCAGCAGCTTTTTGGACAGCCGCAGCGATAATTCACCCCTCCACTTT